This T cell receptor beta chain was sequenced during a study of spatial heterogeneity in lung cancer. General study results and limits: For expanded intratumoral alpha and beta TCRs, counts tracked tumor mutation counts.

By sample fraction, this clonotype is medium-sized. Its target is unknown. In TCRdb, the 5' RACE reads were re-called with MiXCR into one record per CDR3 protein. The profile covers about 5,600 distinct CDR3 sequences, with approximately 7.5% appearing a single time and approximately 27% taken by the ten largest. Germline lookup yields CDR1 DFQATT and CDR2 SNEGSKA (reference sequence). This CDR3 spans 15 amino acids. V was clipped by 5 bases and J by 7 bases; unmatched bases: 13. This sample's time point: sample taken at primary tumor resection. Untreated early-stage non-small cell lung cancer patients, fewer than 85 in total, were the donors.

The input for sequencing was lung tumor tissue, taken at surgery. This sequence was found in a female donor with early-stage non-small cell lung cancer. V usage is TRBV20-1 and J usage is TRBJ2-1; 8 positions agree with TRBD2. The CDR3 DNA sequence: TGCAGTGCTCCCGCGTTAGCGGGAATACGGAATGAGCAGTTCTTC. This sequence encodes CSAPALAGIRNEQFF.